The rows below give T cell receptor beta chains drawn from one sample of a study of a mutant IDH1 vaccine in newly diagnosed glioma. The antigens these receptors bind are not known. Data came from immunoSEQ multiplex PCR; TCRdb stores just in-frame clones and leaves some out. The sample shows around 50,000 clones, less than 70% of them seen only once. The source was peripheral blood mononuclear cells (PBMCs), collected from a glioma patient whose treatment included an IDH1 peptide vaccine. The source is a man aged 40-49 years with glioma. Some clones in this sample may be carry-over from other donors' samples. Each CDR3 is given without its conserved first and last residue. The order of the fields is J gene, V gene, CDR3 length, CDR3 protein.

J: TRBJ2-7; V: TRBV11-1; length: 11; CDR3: ASSLLDIYEQY
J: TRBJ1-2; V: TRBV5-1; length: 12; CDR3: ASSLGTEPYGYT
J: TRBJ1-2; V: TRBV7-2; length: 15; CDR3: ASSSSASVRPDYGYT
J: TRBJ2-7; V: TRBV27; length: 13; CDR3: ASREKTGRLAEQY
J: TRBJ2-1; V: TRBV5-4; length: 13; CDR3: ASSLVAGGRNEQF
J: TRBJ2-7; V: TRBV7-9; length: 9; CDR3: ASSFVYEQY
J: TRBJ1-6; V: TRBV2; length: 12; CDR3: ASSVRDMDPPLH
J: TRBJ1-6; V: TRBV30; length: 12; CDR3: AWRGGSYNSPLH
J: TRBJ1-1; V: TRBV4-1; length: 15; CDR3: ASSQDPGGGLNTEAF
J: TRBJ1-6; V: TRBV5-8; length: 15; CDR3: ASSLSLTGTGNSPLH
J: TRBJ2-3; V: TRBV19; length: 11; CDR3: ATQGGGTDTQY
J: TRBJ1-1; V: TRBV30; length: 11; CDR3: AWRGMKNTEAF
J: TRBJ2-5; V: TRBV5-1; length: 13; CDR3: ASSWGRKFQETQY
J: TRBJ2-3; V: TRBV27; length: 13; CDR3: ASSSRWDPPDTQY
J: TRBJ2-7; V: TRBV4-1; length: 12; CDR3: ASSQAAGLYEQY